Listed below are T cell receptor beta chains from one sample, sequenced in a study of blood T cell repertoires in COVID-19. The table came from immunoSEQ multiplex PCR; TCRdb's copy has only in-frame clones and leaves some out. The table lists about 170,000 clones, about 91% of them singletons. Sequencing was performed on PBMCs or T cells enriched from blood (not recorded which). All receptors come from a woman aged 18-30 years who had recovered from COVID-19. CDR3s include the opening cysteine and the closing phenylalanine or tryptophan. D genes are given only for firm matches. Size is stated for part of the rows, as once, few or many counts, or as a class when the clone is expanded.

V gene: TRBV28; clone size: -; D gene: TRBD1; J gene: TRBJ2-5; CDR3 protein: CASSHGTVGETQYF; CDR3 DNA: TGTGCCAGCAGTCACGGGACAGTTGGGGAGACCCAGTACTTC
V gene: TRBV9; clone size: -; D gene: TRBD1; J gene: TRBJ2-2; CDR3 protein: CASSVLATGTGNTGELFF; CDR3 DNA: TGTGCCAGCAGCGTTCTCGCCACCGGGACAGGGAACACCGGGGAGCTGTTTTTT
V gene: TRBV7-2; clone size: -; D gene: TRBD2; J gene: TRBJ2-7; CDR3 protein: CASSLAAFSGSVYEQYF; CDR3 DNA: TGTGCCAGCAGCTTAGCGGCCTTCAGCGGGAGTGTTTACGAGCAGTACTTC
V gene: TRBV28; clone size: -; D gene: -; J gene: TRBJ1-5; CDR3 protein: CASSLFQGRQPQHF; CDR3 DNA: TGTGCCAGCAGTCTATTTCAGGGGAGACAGCCCCAGCATTTT
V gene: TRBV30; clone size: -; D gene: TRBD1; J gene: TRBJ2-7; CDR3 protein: CAWSTGQGIREQYF; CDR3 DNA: TGTGCCTGGAGCACGGGACAGGGGATCCGGGAGCAGTACTTC
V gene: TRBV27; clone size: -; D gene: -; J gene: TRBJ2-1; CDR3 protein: CASSATGFSSYNEQFF; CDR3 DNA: TGTGCCAGCAGTGCAACGGGTTTTAGCTCCTACAATGAGCAGTTCTTC
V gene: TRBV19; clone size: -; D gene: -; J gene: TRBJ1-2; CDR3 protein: CASTRLNYGYTF; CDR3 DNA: TGTGCCAGTACGCGGTTGAACTATGGCTACACCTTC
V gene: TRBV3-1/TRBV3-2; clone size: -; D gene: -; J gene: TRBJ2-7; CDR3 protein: CASSLTVVQDEQYF; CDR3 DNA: TGTGCCAGCAGCCTCACCGTCGTTCAGGACGAGCAGTACTTC
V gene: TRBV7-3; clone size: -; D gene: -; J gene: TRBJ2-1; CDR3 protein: CASSLGVGTYNEQFF; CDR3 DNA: TGTGCCAGCAGCCTTGGAGTCGGCACCTACAATGAGCAGTTCTTC
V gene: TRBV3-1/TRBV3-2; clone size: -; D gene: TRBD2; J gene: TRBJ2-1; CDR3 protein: CASSQILAGGGEQFF; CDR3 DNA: TGTGCCAGCAGCCAAATCCTAGCGGGAGGGGGAGAGCAGTTCTTC
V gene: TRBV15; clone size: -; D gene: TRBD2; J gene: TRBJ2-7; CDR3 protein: CATSRAGSGSGDEQYF; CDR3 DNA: TGTGCCACCAGCAGAGCGGGTAGCGGGAGTGGCGACGAGCAGTACTTC
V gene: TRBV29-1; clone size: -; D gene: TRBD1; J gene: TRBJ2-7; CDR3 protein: CSVRTGGHEQYF; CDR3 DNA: TGCAGCGTCCGGACAGGGGGCCACGAGCAGTACTTC
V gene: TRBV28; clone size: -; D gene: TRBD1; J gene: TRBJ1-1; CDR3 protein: CASSLVQGDTEAFF; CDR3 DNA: TGTGCCAGCAGTTTAGTCCAGGGGGACACTGAAGCTTTCTTT
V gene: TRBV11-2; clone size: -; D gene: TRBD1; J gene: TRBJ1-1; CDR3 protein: CASSPGTANTEAFF; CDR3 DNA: TGTGCCAGCAGCCCGGGGACAGCAAACACTGAAGCTTTCTTT
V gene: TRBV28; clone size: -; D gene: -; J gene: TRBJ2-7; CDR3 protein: CASSWGSPSYEQYF; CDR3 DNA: TGTGCCAGCAGCTGGGGCTCCCCCTCCTACGAGCAGTACTTC
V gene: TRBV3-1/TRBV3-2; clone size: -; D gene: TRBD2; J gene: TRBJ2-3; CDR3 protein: CASSKTSGSGTDTQYF; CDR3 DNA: TGTGCCAGCAGCAAGACTAGCGGGAGTGGCACAGATACGCAGTATTTT
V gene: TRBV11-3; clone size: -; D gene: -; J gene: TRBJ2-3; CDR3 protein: CASSIGQTSTDTQYF; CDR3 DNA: TGTGCCAGCAGCATAGGACAGACAAGCACAGATACGCAGTATTTT
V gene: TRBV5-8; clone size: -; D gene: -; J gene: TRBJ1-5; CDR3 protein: CASSLSGLPPQHF; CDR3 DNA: TGTGCCAGCAGCTTGTCAGGTCTCCCCCCCCAGCATTTT
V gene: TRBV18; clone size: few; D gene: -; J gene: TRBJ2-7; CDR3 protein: CASSPSGDPHEQYF; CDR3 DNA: TGTGCCAGCTCACCATCGGGAGATCCCCACGAGCAGTACTTC
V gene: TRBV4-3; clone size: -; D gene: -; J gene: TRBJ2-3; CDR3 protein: CASSQDSTNTDTQYF; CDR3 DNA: TGCGCCAGCAGCCAAGACAGCACTAACACAGATACGCAGTATTTT
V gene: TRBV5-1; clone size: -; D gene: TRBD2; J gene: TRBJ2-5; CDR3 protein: CASSLRTSGQETQYF; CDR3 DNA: TGCGCCAGCAGCTTACGGACTAGCGGCCAAGAGACCCAGTACTTC
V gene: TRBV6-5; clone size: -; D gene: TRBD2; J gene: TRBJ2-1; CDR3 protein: CASTPQLAGVNEQFF; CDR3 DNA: TGTGCCAGCACTCCACAACTAGCGGGAGTAAATGAGCAGTTCTTC
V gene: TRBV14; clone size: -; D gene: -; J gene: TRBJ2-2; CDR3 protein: CASSQYSPGELFF; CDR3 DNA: TGTGCCAGCAGCCAATACAGCCCAGGGGAGCTGTTTTTT
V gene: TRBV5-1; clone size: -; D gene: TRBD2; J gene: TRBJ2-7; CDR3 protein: CASSFGGTSGYEQYF; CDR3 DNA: TGCGCCAGCAGCTTTGGTGGGACTAGCGGCTACGAGCAGTACTTC
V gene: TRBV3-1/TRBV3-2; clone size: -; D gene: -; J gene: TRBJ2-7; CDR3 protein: CASSVSTSISYEQYF; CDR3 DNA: TGTGCCAGCAGCGTTTCGACTAGTATCTCCTACGAGCAGTACTTC
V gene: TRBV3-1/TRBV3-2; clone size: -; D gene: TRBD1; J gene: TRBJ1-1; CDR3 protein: CASSQVRGQGLEAFF; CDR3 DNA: TGTGCCAGCAGCCAGGTTCGCGGACAGGGCCTTGAAGCTTTCTTT